This T cell receptor beta chain came from a study of blood T cell repertoires in COVID-19. Study at large: The samples span acute and convalescent COVID-19 from the United States, Italy and Spain. The cDNA or gDNA used as material had been derived from T cells, B-cell-depleted T cells, or PBMCs.

With 2 bases clipped from V and 8 bases from J, the junction kept 5 bases outside the gene matches. The CDR3 has 14 residues. The germline V gene has CDR1 MNHEY and CDR2 SMNVEV (reference sequence). Authors' data handling: By means of reference gene primer amplification, nucleated cell counts were estimated. Sequencing used immunoSEQ multiplex PCR; TCRdb keeps in-frame clones, though not all of them. That table supplies the V and J calls and clone size; D and trimming were determined from the DNA. The table has 150,000 to 200,000 clones, approximately 79% seen once. This rearrangement joins TRBV27 to TRBJ2-1; TRBD1 agrees at 8 bases. The sample taken for sequencing was peripheral blood. The source of this sequence is a woman at least 80 years old with acute or convalescent COVID-19. CDR3 residues: CASSLTGGSDEQFF. CDR3 in DNA: TGTGCCAGCAGTTTAACAGGGGGTTCGGATGAGCAGTTCTTC.